This entry is about one TCR beta chain. This receptor's antigen is unknown. Per-base quality was not reported, and no clone a single base away is much larger than it. The data are from a study of cytotoxic CD8 clonotypes in ibrutinib-treated CLL (dated by TCRdb to about 2021). Study-wide context: The cohort was composed of 10 to 11 relapsed/refractory and about 15 treatment-naive patients; IGHV unmutated status was identified in some 17 patients. Cryopreserved peripheral blood mononuclear cells were obtained prior to treatment, at the time of response, and at either disease progression or sustained remission. All remission and progressive disease samples were collected while patients were still receiving ibrutinib. Samples averaged roughly 280,000 productive templates and just under 95,000 productive rearrangements. Responses were partial in around 24 patients and complete in 2; after median around 72 months follow-up, about 14 stayed in remission and approximately twelve progressed. Of the approximately 87 people in the trial, approximately 28 had longitudinal samples available. Response samples were obtained after a median of around eleven months of treatment, with a range of about 6 to 36 months.

The goal of deep resolution MiSeq sequencing was a depth between 1 in 1 million and 1 in 200,000 T cells, and coverage averaged 10x per clonotype. The immunoSEQ hsTCRB Kit was used to generate TCR beta libraries. On the study's bioinformatics: The data were analyzed with ImmunoSEQ Analyzer and ImmunoSEQ Data Assistant, and V, D and J gene assignments followed IMGT definitions. Clonality, which ranges from 0 to 1, was calculated as one minus the normalized Shannon entropy of productive rearrangement frequencies. Only overrepresented clonotypes making up at least 0.05% of each patient's repertoire were included in the public clonotype analysis. About a dozen age-matched healthy donor repertoires from immuneACCESS served as clonality controls. The immuneACCESS repertoire file appears here via TCRdb, limited to in-frame rearrangements. These files lack a portion of the clones; in checked studies, under half of the deficit traces to unresolved V genes, and the cause of the others is not known. V and J calls and clone size are as listed in that table; D and trimming were resolved from the DNA. The sample yields 40,000 or so clones; roughly three quarters were counted once. Clones ranked in the top ten supply roughly 14% of the sample.

The paper's findings and limits, for the study overall: Baseline clonality was found to be higher than that of age-matched healthy donors and was strongly correlated with circulating CD8+ T-cell counts. Sustained-remission and progressing patients did not have matched sampling times, and lymph node repertoires were not examined. Public clonotypes were rare and either shrank or stayed stable during treatment, and the rise in clonality at ibrutinib response reflected expansion of private clonotypes. Clonality rose at ibrutinib response, remained stable during sustained remission, and dropped back toward baseline at progression.

For this chain, trimming is 7 bases at the V end and 0 bases at the J end, and the number of junction bases without a gene match is 2. From the cysteine up to the phenylalanine, the CDR3 has a length of 13 residues. The sequence is cut down to CDR3 DNA, 39 bases in frame from base 1. Looking up the germline V gene (reference sequence) yields CDR1 LNHDA and CDR2 SQIVND. The sample's time point label, in plain terms: approximately eleven months on ibrutinib. For TCR beta library preparation, 1.5 to 2 micrograms of genomic DNA was extracted from cryopreserved PBMCs. Longitudinal blood samples from CLL patients on ibrutinib monotherapy underwent high-throughput TCR beta sequencing. Patients were enrolled in a phase 2 open-label single-center ibrutinib monotherapy trial.

The chain uses TRBV19 and TRBJ1-1; TRBD1 aligns with 7 central bases. This receptor was taken from a human donor with chronic lymphocytic leukemia. Sequencing was performed on PBMCs, taken after 12 months of ibrutinib treatment. The encoded CDR3 is CASNDRVNTEAFF. The DNA sequence is as follows: TGTGCCAGTAATGACAGGGTGAACACTGAAGCTTTCTTT.